This T cell receptor (beta chain) was recovered during a study of T cell repertoires in cytomegalovirus infection. MiXCR, applied by TCRdb to the reads, yields one record per CDR3 protein. The repertoire holds around 740,000 distinct CDR3 sequences, with 35% as singletons. Germline CDR1 reads MGHDK; CDR2 reads SYGVNS. The CDR3 has 13 amino acids. As to this clonotype: One end of the junction is discordant with germline, which a read error may explain.

The V and J genes are TRBV25-1 and TRBJ2-1; D gene ambiguous. The receptor was derived from a human donor in good health (CMV status not recorded). Some clones in this sample may be carry-over from other donors' samples. What was sequenced was PBMCs. The CDR3 is CASSESRRSERFF. For the CDR3, the DNA is TGTGCCAGCAGTGAATCTAGGCGGAGTGAGCGGTTCTTC.